The 25 T cell receptor beta chains below come from one sample, sequenced in a study of OX40 agonist ivuxolimab in advanced cancers. Only in-frame clones appear in the TCRdb table, and some are missing; sequencing was by immunoSEQ multiplex PCR. This table holds about 62,000 clones, over 75% found once. The sequences come from CD4+ or CD8+ T cells sorted from blood, collected in a trial of the OX40 agonist ivuxolimab. These TCRs come from an adult with an advanced solid tumor such as melanoma, head and neck, liver or kidney cancer.

As regards this clone: Other DNA sequences of this sample code for an identical CDR3. The J gene is TRBJ2-1, the V gene TRBV4-1; 9 nucleotides match TRBD2. Per the germline V gene, CDR1 is MGHRA and CDR2 is YSYEKL. J gave up 5 bases and V 1 base, and 9 bases lay outside the gene matches. The CDR3 is 17 amino acids. The CDR3 coding sequence is TGCGCCAGCAGCCAAGGTGTCGGACTAGCGCAAAACAATGAGCAGTTCTTC. Translated: CASSQGVGLAQNNEQFF.

The genes are TRBV2 and TRBJ2-7; 7 bases align to TRBD1. This CDR3 region has 14 residues. With 6 bases clipped from V and 4 bases from J, the junction kept 9 bases outside the gene matches. Germline-derived CDR1 and CDR2 are SNHLY and FYNNEI. The CDR3: CASRDLAQGYEQYF. The CDR3 DNA sequence: TGTGCCAGCAGAGACTTGGCACAGGGGTACGAGCAGTACTTC.

The chain has TRBV5-1 and TRBJ2-7; D could derive from TRBD1 or TRBD2 (5 bases each). V dropped 6 bases and J dropped 4 bases, with 14 bases sitting between them. The germline V gene has CDR1 SGHRS and CDR2 YFSETQ. The CDR3 covers 13 residues. The CDR3 nucleotides read TGCGCCAGCACTAACCATGGGGGATACGAGCAGTACTTC. This sequence encodes CASTNHGGYEQYF.

This chain connects TRBV10-3 to TRBJ2-7; D remains unclear. Trimming shortened V by 0 bases and J by 4 bases, and 7 bases separated the two germline ends. This CDR3 contains 13 residues. Germline CDR1 and CDR2: ENHRY and SYGVKD. In DNA form, the CDR3 reads TGTGCCATCAGTGAGTCTATAGATTACGAGCAGTACTTC. Translating it yields CAISESIDYEQYF.

This clone was detected once. The V gene is TRBV7-9, the J gene TRBJ1-3, with unresolved D. The CDR3 totals 14 residues. The V end lost 2 bases, the J end lost 3 bases, and 8 bases lay between the germline ends. The V gene's germline CDR1 is SEHNR and CDR2 FQNEAQ (reference sequence). CDR3 in DNA: TGTGCCAGCAGCTTACAGATTAATGGAAACACCATATATTTT. Residues: CASSLQINGNTIYF. Complete variable domain (other parts from reference TRBV7-9 and TRBJ1-3): DTGVSQNPRHKITKRGQNVTFRCDPISEHNRLYWYRQTLGQGPEFLTYFQNEAQLEKSRLLSDRFSAERPKGSFSTLEIQRTEQGDSAMYLCASSLQINGNTIYFGEGSWLTVV.

The rearrangement uses TRBV18 and TRBJ2-2, with D unclear. Trimming cost V 6 bases and J 5 bases, with 7 bases left between them. From germline, CDR1 is KGHSH and CDR2 LQKENI. The CDR3 runs to 12 residues. CDR3 residues: CASSTATGELFF. Written as DNA, the CDR3 is TGTGCCAGCTCCACCGCAACCGGGGAGCTGTTTTTT.

The V gene is TRBV9, the J gene TRBJ2-3, with 16 bases matching TRBD2. CDR3 length equals 16 residues. The ends lost 3 bases at V and 5 bases at J; junction bases unmatched: 3. Germline V CDR1 and CDR2: SGDLS, YYNGEE. CDR3 amino acids: CASSAGLAGGEDTQYF. CDR3 nucleotide sequence: TGTGCCAGCAGCGCGGGACTAGCGGGAGGGGAAGATACGCAGTATTTT.

The chain uses TRBV28 and TRBJ1-5; possibly TRBD1 for D (5 bases). In germline, CDR1 is MDHEN, CDR2 SYDVKM. V was shortened by 4 bases and J by 0 bases, with 10 bases between the two germline ends. The CDR3 is 15 residues long. CDR3 nucleotide sequence: TGTGCCAGCAGTTCTCCAGGGTATAGCAATCAGCCCCAGCATTTT. This encodes CASSSPGYSNQPQHF.

V usage is TRBV7-2 and J usage is TRBJ1-2, with no clear D. V was cut by 0 bases and J by 6 bases, with 14 bases left in between. Germline V lookup: CDR1 SGHTA, CDR2 FQGNSA. The length of the CDR3 is 15 residues. The CDR3: CASSLALGGNNGYTF. The CDR3 DNA follows: TGTGCCAGCAGCTTAGCGCTGGGCGGGAATAATGGCTACACCTTC.

This clone was detected only once. The chain combines TRBV5-5 with TRBJ2-3, with TRBD2 matching 7 bases. With V trimmed by 5 bases and J by 6 bases, 12 bases remained unmatched. CDR3 size: 15 residues. Per the germline V gene, CDR1 is SGHKS and CDR2 is YYEKEE (reference sequence). The CDR3 protein is CASSADGGSLDTQYF. CDR3 DNA: TGTGCCAGCAGTGCCGATGGCGGGAGTTTGGATACGCAGTATTTT.

The table lists this clone with a few counts. V and J are TRBV19 and TRBJ2-5, with 9 bases identical to TRBD2. Germline assignment: CDR1 LNHDA and CDR2 SQIVND (reference sequence). V lost 9 bases, J lost 4 bases, and 12 bases stayed unmatched. CDR3 length: 15 amino acids. This chain's CDR3 is CASSRGRVSSETQYF. CDR3 coding DNA: TGTGCCAGCAGTCGCGGGAGGGTCTCCTCAGAGACCCAGTACTTC.

J is TRBJ2-5 and V is TRBV7-9; TRBD2 matches at 7 bases. V trimming: 5 bases; J trimming: 5 bases; junction bases outside the gene matches: 8. The germline CDR1 and CDR2 sequences are SEHNR and FQNEAQ (reference sequence). The CDR3 loop spans 14 amino acids. CDR3 sequence (DNA): TGTGCCAGCAGCCCGGGAGGATTGGGGGAGACCCAGTACTTC. Translated, it gives CASSPGGLGETQYF.

The CDR3 region is CASSLAGGSNYEQYF. The CDR3 DNA reads as TGCGCCAGCAGCTTGGCCGGGGGAAGTAACTACGAGCAGTACTTC. This chain uses TRBV5-1 with TRBJ2-7, with D maybe TRBD2 (6 bases). This CDR3 has 15 residues. V was pared by 0 bases and J by 3 bases, with 13 bases between. From germline, CDR1 is SGHRS and CDR2 YFSETQ.

V gene TRBV7-8 combines with J gene TRBJ2-1, with no clear D. Germline V CDR1 and CDR2: SGHVS, FQNEAQ. This CDR3 region has 15 residues. The germline V and J ends were trimmed by 9 bases and 3 bases, with 18 bases remaining between them. The CDR3 nucleotides read TGTGCCAGTGTCGGGCGTATCATCCACTACAATGAGCAGTTCTTC. It encodes CASVGRIIHYNEQFF.

The V and J genes are TRBV9 and TRBJ1-1; a possible D gene is TRBD1 (5 bases). With 4 bases removed from V and 11 bases from J, the gap between germline ends came to 30 bases. CDR3 length equals 17 residues. Germline CDR1 is SGDLS and CDR2 is YYNGEE. CDR3 residues: CASSPTSLWGVPGSAFF. CDR3 bases: TGTGCCAGCAGCCCAACCTCACTATGGGGGGTGCCTGGGTCGGCTTTCTTT. Full variable domain (outside the CDR3, taken from reference TRBV9 and TRBJ1-1): DSGVTQTPKHLITATGQRVTLRCSPRSGDLSVYWYQQSLDQGLQFLIQYYNGEERAKGNILERFSAQQFPDLHSELNLSSLELGDSALYFCASSPTSLWGVPGSAFFGQGTRLTVV.

The V call is TRBV27, the J call TRBJ1-5, with D tentatively TRBD1 (6 bases). Trimming took 3 bases from V and 1 from J, leaving 10 bases between them. There are 15 residues in the CDR3. Germline CDR1 reads MNHEY; CDR2 reads SMNVEV (reference sequence). The CDR3 reads CASSFQGQSNQPQHF. As DNA, the CDR3 is TGTGCCAGCAGTTTTCAGGGACAAAGCAATCAGCCCCAGCATTTT.

The sample holds a few counts of this clone. V is TRBV18 and J is TRBJ1-2; 8 positions agree with TRBD1. CDR3 length: 16 residues. V shed 3 bases and J 5 bases; nucleotides not matched to a gene: 11. In germline, CDR1 is KGHSH, CDR2 LQKENI. CDR3 DNA: TGTGCCAGCTCACCTACCAGCAGGGGGCCGGGGTATGGCTACACCTTC. It specifies CASSPTSRGPGYGYTF.

The chain carries TRBV7-2 and TRBJ2-3, with a possible D match to TRBD2 (6 bases). Trimming took 8 bases from V and 0 from J, leaving 12 bases between them. CDR1 is SGHTA, CDR2 FQGNSA, per germline. The CDR3 covers 14 residues. CDR3 bases: TGTGCCAGCCTCGCGGGGTTGAGCACAGATACGCAGTATTTT. Residues: CASLAGLSTDTQYF.

The count of this clone is one. The chain joins TRBV5-1 to TRBJ2-1; 7 bases are shared with TRBD1. CDR3 length: 15 residues. V gave up 5 bases and J gave up 4 bases; unmatched junction bases: 9. Germline V gene data show CDR1 as SGHRS and CDR2 as YFSETQ. For the CDR3, the DNA is TGCGCCAGCAGTTTCGACAGGGATTCGTACAATGAGCAGTTCTTC. Its translation: CASSFDRDSYNEQFF. The full variable domain, with the rest looked up from reference TRBV5-1 and TRBJ2-1, is KAGVTQTPRYLIKTRGQQVTLSCSPISGHRSVSWYQQTPGQGLQFLFEYFSETQRNKGNFPGRFSGRQFSNSRSEMNVSTLELGDSALYLCASSFDRDSYNEQFFGPGTRLTVL.

The chain combines TRBV13 with TRBJ2-2, with D hard to call. The V end was cut by 0 bases, the J end by 4 bases, with 3 bases between. Germline V CDR1 and CDR2: PRHDT, FYEKMQ (reference sequence). The CDR3 is 13 amino acids. This CDR3 reads CASSLGRTGELFF. DNA of the CDR3: TGTGCCAGCAGCTTAGGTCGCACCGGGGAGCTGTTTTTT.

The chain recombines TRBV5-1 with TRBJ2-5; 7 bases are a match to TRBD2. The junction had 4 bases not matched to a gene; V was cut back by 4 bases and J by 1 base. The CDR3 is 14 residues long. Germline V lookup: CDR1 SGHRS, CDR2 YFSETQ. The CDR3 protein is CASSPVAGQETQYF. The CDR3 DNA sequence: TGCGCCAGCAGCCCAGTAGCGGGCCAAGAGACCCAGTACTTC.

The chain links TRBV5-6 to TRBJ2-3; D is uncertain. The V gene's germline CDR1 is SGHDT and CDR2 YYEEEE. This CDR3 has 13 residues. V lost 0 bases and J 4 bases, leaving 6 bases between the germline ends. The CDR3 region is CASSLEFSDTQYF. In DNA form, the CDR3 reads TGTGCCAGCAGCTTGGAGTTTTCAGATACGCAGTATTTT.

This chain joins TRBV13 and TRBJ1-5, with 8 positions matching TRBD1. J was trimmed by 3 bases and V by 6 bases; bases with no gene match: 4. Germline lookup yields CDR1 PRHDT and CDR2 FYEKMQ (reference sequence). The CDR3 length is 14 residues. In nucleotides, the CDR3 is TGTGCCAGCAGTTCCCAGGGGGCCAATCAGCCCCAGCATTTT. Its protein is CASSSQGANQPQHF.

This chain uses TRBV11-3 with TRBJ2-1; 10 nucleotides align to TRBD2. J was trimmed by 5 bases and V by 8 bases; bases with no gene match: 3. CDR3 length equals 13 residues. Germline CDR1 SGHNT, CDR2 YENEEA. The CDR3 DNA reads TGTGCCAGCCTAGCGGGAGAAAACAATGAGCAGTTCTTC. It translates to CASLAGENNEQFF.

The sample holds one count of this clone. The chain links TRBV19 to TRBJ2-3; the match to TRBD2 covers 14 bases. The CDR3 loop spans 17 amino acids. The germline gives CDR1 LNHDA, CDR2 SQIVND (reference sequence). V dropped 4 bases and J dropped 5; count of bases not matched to a gene: 8. The CDR3 loop reads CASSRPGTSGSRDTQYF. The CDR3 nucleotides are TGTGCCAGTAGTAGACCCGGGACTAGCGGGAGTAGAGATACGCAGTATTTT. Full variable domain (outside the CDR3, taken from reference TRBV19 and TRBJ2-3): DGGITQSPKYLFRKEGQNVTLSCEQNLNHDAMYWYRQDPGQGLRLIYYSQIVNDFQKGDIAEGYSVSREKKESFPLTVTSAQKNPTAFYLCASSRPGTSGSRDTQYFGPGTRLTVL.